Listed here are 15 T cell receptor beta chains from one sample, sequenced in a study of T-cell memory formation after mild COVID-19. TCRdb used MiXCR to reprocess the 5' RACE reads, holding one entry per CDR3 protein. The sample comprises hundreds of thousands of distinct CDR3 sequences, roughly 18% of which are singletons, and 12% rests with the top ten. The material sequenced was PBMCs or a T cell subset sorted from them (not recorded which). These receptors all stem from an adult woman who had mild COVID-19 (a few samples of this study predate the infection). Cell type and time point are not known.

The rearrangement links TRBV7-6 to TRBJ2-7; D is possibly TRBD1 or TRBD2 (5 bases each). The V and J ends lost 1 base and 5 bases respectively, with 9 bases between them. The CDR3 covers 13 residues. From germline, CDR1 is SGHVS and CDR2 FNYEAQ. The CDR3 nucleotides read TGTGCCAGCAGCTTAGGCAGGGAGAACGAGCAGTACTTC. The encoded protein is CASSLGRENEQYF.

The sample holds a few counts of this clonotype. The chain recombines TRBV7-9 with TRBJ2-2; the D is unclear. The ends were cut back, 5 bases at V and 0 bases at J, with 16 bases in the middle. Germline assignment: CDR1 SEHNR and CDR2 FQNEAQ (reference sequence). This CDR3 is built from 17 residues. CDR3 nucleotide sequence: TGTGCCAGCAGCCACTCCTTCCGGGCCCCGAACACCGGGGAGCTGTTTTTT. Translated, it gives CASSHSFRAPNTGELFF.

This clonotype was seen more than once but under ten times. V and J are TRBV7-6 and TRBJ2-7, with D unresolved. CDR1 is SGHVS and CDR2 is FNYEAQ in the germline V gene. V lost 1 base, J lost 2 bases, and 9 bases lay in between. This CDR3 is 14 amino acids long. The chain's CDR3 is CASSLGLQTYEQYF. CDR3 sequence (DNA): TGTGCCAGCAGCTTAGGGCTACAAACCTACGAGCAGTACTTC.

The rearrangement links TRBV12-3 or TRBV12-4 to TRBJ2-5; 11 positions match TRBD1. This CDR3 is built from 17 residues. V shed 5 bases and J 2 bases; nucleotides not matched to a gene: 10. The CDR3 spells CASSPQTDRGHQETQYF. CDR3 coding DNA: TGTGCCAGCAGTCCGCAAACGGACAGGGGGCATCAAGAGACCCAGTACTTC.

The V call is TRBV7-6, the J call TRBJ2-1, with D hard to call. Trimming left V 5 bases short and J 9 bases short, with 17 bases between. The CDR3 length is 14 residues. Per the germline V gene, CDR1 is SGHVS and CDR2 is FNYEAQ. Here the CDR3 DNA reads TGTGCCAGCAGCGCCTTCGATGAGTACCCTGAGCAGTTCTTC. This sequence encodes CASSAFDEYPEQFF.

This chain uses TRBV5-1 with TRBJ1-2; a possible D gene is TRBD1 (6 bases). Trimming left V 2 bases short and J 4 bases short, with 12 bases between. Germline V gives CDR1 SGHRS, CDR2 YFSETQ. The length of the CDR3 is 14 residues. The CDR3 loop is CASSFTGWGYGYTF. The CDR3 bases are TGCGCCAGCAGCTTTACAGGGTGGGGCTATGGCTACACCTTC.

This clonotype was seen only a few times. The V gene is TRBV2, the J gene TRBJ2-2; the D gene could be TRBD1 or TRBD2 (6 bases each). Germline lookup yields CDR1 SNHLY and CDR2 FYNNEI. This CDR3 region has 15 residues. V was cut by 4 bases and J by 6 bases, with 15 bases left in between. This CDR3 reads CASSAWGAPAGELFF. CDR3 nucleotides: TGTGCCAGCAGTGCCTGGGGGGCCCCGGCCGGGGAGCTGTTTTTT.

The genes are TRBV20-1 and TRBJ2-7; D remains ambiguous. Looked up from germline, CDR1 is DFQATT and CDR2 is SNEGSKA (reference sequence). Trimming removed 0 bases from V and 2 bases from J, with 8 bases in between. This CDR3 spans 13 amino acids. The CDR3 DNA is TGCAGTGCTAGAGATGCGACCGCCTACGAGCAGTACTTC. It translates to CSARDATAYEQYF.

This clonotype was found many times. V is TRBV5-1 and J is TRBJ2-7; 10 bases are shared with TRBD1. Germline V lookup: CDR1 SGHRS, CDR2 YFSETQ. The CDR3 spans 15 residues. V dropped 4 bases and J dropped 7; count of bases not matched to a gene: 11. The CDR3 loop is CASSPGDRGVREQYF. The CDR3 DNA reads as TGCGCCAGCAGCCCTGGGGACAGGGGCGTGAGAGAGCAGTACTTC.

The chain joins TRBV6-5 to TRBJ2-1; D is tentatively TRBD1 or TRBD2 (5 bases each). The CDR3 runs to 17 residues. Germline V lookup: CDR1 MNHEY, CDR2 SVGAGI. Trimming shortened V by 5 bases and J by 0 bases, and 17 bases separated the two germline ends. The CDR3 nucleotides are TGTGCCAGCAGTCAATTTTCCGGGACGTCCTCCTACAATGAGCAGTTCTTC. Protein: CASSQFSGTSSYNEQFF.

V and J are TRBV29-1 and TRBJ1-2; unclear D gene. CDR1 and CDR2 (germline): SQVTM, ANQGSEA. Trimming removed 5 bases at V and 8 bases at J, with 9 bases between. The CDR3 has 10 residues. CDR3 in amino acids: CSVLAGGYTF. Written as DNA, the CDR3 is TGCAGCGTTCTGGCGGGGGGCTACACCTTC.

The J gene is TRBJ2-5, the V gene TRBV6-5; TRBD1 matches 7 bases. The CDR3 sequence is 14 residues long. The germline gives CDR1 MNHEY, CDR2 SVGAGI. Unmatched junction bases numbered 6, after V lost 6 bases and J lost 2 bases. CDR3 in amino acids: CASRLPGQQETQYF. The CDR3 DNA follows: TGTGCCAGCAGACTCCCGGGACAGCAAGAGACCCAGTACTTC.

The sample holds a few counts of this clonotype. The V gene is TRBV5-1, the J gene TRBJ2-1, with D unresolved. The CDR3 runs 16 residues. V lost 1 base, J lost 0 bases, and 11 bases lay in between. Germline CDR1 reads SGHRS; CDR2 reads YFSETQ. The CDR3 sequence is CASSLLYGSSYNEQFF. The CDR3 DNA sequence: TGCGCCAGCAGCTTGTTGTACGGAAGCTCCTACAATGAGCAGTTCTTC. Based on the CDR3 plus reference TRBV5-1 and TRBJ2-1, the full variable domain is KAGVTQTPRYLIKTRGQQVTLSCSPISGHRSVSWYQQTPGQGLQFLFEYFSETQRNKGNFPGRFSGRQFSNSRSEMNVSTLELGDSALYLCASSLLYGSSYNEQFFGPGTRLTVL.

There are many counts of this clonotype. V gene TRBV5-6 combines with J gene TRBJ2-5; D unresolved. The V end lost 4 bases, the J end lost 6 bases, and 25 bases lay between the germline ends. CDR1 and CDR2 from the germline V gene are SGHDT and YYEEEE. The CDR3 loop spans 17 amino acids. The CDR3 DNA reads TGTGCCAGCAGCCCAAAAACATCGCTGATGAATCAGAAGACCCAGTACTTC. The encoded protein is CASSPKTSLMNQKTQYF.

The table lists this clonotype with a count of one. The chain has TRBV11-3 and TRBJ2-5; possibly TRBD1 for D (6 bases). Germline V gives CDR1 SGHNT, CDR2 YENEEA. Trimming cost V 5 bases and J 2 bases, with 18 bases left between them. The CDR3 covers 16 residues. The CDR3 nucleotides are TGTGCCAGCAGCCCCCCGGCCAGGGGCCCTCAAGAGACCCAGTACTTC. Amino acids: CASSPPARGPQETQYF. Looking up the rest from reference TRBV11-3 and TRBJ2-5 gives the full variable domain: EAGVVQSPRYKIIEKKQPVAFWCNPISGHNTLYWYLQNLGQGPELLIRYENEEAVDDSQLPKDRFSAERLKGVDSTLKIQPAELGDSAVYLCASSPPARGPQETQYFGPGTRLLVL.